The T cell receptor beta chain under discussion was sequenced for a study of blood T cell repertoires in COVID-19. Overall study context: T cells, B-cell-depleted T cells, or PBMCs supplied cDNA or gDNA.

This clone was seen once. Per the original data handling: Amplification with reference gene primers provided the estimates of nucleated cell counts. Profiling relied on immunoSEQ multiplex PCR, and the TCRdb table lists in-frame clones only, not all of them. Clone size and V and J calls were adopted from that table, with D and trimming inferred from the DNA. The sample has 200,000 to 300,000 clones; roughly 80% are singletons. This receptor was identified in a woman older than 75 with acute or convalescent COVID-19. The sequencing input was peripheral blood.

The CDR3 DNA reads TGTGCCAGCAGCCAGCAAGGGCGGGCGAACACCGGGGAGCTGTTTTTT. Protein: CASSQQGRANTGELFF. The chain employs TRBV7-2 and TRBJ2-2; TRBD2 might be the D (5 bases). The germline V gene has CDR1 SGHTA and CDR2 FQGNSA. The length of the CDR3 is 16 residues. The V end lost 5 bases, the J end lost 0 bases, and 13 bases lay between the germline ends.